This section outlines one T cell receptor (beta chain) sequence together with its context. Authors' processing steps: Amplification from reference gene primers served as the basis for estimated nucleated cell counts. Method: immunoSEQ multiplex PCR; TCRdb's copy keeps in-frame clones and lacks some. The V and J calls and the clone size are those of that table, but D and trimming were determined from the DNA. The profile covers about 200,000 clones, with roughly 80% appearing a single time and roughly 7% taken by the ten largest. Germline V gene lookup returns CDR1 SGHDT and CDR2 YYEEEE. The V gene end was trimmed by 4 bases and the J gene end by 3 bases; junction bases not matched to a gene: 6. CDR3 length: 15 amino acids. These data originate in a study of blood T cell repertoires in COVID-19. In the study overall: Whether acute or convalescent, the COVID-19 samples came from the United States, Italy and Spain. T cells, B-cell-depleted T cells, or PBMCs provided the cDNA or gDNA that served as material.

Recovered status applied to Cohort 3 donors who had two consecutive negative PCRs. It also applied to those with clearance or with symptom resolution. The receptor was derived from a man in his forties or fifties who had recovered from COVID-19. Sample: PBMCs or T cells enriched from blood (not recorded which). The rearrangement joins TRBV5-6 to TRBJ2-3, with 9 bases fitting TRBD1. Here the CDR3 DNA reads TGTGCCAGCAGCGCACAGGGGGCCTTAACAGATACGCAGTATTTT. Encoded protein: CASSAQGALTDTQYF.